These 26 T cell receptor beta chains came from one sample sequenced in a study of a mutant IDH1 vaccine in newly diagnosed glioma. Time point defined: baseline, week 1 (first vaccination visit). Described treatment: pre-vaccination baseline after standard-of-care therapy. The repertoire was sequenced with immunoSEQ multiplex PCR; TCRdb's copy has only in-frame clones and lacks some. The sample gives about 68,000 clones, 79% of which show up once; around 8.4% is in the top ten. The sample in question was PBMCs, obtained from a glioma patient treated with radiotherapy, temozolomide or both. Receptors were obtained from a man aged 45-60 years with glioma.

The CDR3 nucleotides are TGTGCCAGTAGTATAGAAACGGGTGGGAATTCACCCCTCCACTTT. Translation gives CASSIETGGNSPLHF. This sequence joins TRBV19 and TRBJ1-6; D not certain. The V end was cut by 0 bases, the J end by 7 bases, with 10 bases between. Germline CDR1 and CDR2: LNHDA and SQIVND (reference sequence). The CDR3 extends over 15 amino acids.

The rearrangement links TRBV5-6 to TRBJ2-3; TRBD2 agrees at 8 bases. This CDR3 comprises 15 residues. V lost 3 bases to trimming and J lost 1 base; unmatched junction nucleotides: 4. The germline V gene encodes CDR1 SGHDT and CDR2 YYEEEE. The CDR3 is CASSSDGGGTDTQYF. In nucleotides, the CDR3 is TGTGCCAGCAGCTCGGACGGGGGGGGCACAGATACGCAGTATTTT.

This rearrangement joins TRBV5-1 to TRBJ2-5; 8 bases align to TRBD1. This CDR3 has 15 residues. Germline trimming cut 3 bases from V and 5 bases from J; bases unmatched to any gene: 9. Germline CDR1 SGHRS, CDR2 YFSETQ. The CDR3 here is CASSSLTGAQETQYF. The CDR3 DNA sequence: TGCGCCAGCAGCTCTCTGACAGGGGCCCAGGAGACCCAGTACTTC.

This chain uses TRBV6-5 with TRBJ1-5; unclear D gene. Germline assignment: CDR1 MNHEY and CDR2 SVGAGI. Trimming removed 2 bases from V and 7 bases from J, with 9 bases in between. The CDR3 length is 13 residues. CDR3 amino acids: CASSYVMGQPQHF. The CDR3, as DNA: TGTGCCAGCAGTTACGTGATGGGGCAGCCCCAGCATTTT.

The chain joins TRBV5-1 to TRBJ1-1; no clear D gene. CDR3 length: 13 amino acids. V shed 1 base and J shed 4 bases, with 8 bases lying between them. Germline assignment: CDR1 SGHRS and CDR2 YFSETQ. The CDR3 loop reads CASSLFGSTEAFF. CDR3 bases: TGCGCCAGCAGCTTGTTTGGGAGCACTGAAGCTTTCTTT.

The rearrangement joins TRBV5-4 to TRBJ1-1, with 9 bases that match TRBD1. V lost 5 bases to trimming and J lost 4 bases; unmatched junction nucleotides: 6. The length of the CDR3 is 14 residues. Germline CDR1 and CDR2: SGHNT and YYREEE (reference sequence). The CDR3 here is CASRKTGGSTEAFF. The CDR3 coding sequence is TGTGCCAGCAGAAAGACAGGGGGGTCCACTGAAGCTTTCTTT.

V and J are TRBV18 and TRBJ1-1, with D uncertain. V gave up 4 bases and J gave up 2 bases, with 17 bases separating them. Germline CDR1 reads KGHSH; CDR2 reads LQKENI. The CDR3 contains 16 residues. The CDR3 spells CASSLELGQVNTEAFF. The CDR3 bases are TGTGCCAGCTCACTGGAGCTAGGGCAGGTTAACACTGAAGCTTTCTTT.

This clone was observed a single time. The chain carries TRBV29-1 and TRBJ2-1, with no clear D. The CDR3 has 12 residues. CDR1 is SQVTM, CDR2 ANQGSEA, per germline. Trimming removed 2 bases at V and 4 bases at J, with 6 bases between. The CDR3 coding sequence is TGCAGCGTTGAACATGGATACAATGAGCAGTTCTTC. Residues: CSVEHGYNEQFF.

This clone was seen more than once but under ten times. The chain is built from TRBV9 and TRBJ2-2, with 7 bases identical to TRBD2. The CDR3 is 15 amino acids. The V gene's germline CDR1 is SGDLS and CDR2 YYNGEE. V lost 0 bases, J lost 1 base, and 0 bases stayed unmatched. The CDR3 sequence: CASSVGGGNTGELFF. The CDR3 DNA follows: TGTGCCAGCAGCGTAGGCGGGGGGAACACCGGGGAGCTGTTTTTT.

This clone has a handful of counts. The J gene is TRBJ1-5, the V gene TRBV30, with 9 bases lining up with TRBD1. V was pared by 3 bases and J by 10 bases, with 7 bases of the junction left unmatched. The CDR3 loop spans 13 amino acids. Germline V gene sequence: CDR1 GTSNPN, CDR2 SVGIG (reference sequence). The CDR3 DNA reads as TGTGCCTGGAGGGACAGGGGCCTTGGACCCCAGCATTTT. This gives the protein CAWRDRGLGPQHF.

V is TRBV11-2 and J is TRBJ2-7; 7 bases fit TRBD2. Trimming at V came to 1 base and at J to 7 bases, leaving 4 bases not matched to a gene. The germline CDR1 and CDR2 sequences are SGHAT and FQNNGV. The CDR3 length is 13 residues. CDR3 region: CASSLVWGGEQYF. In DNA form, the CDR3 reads TGTGCCAGCAGCTTAGTTTGGGGGGGGGAGCAGTACTTC. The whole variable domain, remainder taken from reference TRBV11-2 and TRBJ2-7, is EAGVAQSPRYKIIEKRQSVAFWCNPISGHATLYWYQQILGQGPKLLIQFQNNGVVDDSQLPKDRFSAERLKGVDSTLKIQPAKLEDSAVYLCASSLVWGGEQYFGPGTRLTVT.

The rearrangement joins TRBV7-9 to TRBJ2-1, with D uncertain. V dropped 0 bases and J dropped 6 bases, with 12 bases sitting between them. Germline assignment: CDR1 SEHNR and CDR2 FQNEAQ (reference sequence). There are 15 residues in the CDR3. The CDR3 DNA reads TGTGCCAGCAGCTTAGCGCGTGGGCTGGTCAATGAGCAGTTCTTC. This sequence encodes CASSLARGLVNEQFF.

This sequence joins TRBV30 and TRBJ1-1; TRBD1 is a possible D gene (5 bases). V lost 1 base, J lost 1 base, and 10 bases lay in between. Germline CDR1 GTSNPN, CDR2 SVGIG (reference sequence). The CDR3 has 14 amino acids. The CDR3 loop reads CAWSARGGNTEAFF. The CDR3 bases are TGTGCCTGGAGTGCACGGGGGGGGAACACTGAAGCTTTCTTT. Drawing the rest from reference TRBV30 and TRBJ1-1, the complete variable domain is SQTIHQWPATLVQPVGSPLSLECTVEGTSNPNLYWYRQAAGRGLQLLFYSVGIGQISSEVPQNLSASRPQDRQFILSSKKLLLSDSGFYLCAWSARGGNTEAFFGQGTRLTVV.

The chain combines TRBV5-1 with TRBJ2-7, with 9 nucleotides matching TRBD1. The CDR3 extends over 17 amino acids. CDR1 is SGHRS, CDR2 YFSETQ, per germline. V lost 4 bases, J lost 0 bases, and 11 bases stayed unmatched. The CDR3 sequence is CASSKEGTGSISYEQYF. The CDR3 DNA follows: TGCGCCAGCAGCAAAGAAGGGACAGGGAGCATCTCCTACGAGCAGTACTTC. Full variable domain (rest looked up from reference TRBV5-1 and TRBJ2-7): KAGVTQTPRYLIKTRGQQVTLSCSPISGHRSVSWYQQTPGQGLQFLFEYFSETQRNKGNFPGRFSGRQFSNSRSEMNVSTLELGDSALYLCASSKEGTGSISYEQYFGPGTRLTVT.

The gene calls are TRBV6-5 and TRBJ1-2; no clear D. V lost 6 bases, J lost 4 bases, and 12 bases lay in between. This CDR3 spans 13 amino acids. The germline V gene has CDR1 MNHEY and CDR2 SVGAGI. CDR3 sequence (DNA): TGTGCCAGCAGCCCTCAGATGGGCTATGGCTACACCTTC. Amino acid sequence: CASSPQMGYGYTF.

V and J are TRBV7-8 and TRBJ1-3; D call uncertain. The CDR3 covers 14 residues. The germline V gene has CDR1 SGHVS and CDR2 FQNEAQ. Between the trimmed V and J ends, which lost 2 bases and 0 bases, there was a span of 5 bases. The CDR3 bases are TGTGCCAGCAGCTTACGGGACTCTGGAAACACCATATATTTT. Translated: CASSLRDSGNTIYF.

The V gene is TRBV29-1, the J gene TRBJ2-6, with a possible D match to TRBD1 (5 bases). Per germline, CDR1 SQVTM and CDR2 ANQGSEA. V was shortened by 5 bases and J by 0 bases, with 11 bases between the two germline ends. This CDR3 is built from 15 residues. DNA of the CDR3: TGCAGCGTTTCCCAGGGTTCCTCTGGGGCCAACGTCCTGACTTTC. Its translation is CSVSQGSSGANVLTF.

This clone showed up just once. The CDR3 loop reads CASSLTGARGYTF. The CDR3 DNA sequence: TGTGCCAGCAGCTTAACGGGGGCGCGTGGCTACACCTTC. The gene calls are TRBV7-9 and TRBJ1-2, with D possibly TRBD1 on 6 matching bases. V lost 2 bases and J 7 bases, leaving 11 bases between the germline ends. The germline V gene has CDR1 SEHNR and CDR2 FQNEAQ (reference sequence). The CDR3 is 13 amino acids.

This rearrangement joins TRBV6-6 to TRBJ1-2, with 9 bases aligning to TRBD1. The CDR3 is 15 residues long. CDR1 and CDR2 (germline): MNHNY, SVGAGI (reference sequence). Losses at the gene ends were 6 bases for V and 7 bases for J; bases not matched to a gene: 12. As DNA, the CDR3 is TGTGCCAGCAGCGCGGGACAGGGTCGTCTGGGTGGCTACACCTTC. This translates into CASSAGQGRLGGYTF.

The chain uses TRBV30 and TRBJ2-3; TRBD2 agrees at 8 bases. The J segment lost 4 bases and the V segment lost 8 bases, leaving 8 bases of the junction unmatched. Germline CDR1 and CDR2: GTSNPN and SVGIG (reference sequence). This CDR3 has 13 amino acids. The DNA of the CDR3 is TGTGCCCTCTCACGGGGGGGGGCAGATACGCAGTATTTT. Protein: CALSRGGADTQYF.

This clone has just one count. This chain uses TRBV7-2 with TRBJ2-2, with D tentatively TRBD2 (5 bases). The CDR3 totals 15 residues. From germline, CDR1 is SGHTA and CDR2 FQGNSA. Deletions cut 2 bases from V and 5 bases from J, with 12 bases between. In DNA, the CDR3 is TGTGCCAGCAGCTTAATGATCCGAGGGACCGGGGAGCTGTTTTTT. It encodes CASSLMIRGTGELFF. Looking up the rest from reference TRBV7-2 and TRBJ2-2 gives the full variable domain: GAGVSQSPSNKVTEKGKDVELRCDPISGHTALYWYRQSLGQGLEFLIYFQGNSAPDKSGLPSDRFSAERTGGSVSTLTIQRTQQEDSAVYLCASSLMIRGTGELFFGEGSRLTVL.

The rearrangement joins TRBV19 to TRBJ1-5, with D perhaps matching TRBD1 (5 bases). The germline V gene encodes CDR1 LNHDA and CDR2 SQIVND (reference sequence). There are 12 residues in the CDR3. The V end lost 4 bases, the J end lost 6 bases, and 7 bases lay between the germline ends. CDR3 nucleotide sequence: TGTGCCAGTAGTACAGGGTTTCAGCCCCAGCATTTT. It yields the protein CASSTGFQPQHF. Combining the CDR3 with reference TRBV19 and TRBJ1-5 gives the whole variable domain DGGITQSPKYLFRKEGQNVTLSCEQNLNHDAMYWYRQDPGQGLRLIYYSQIVNDFQKGDIAEGYSVSREKKESFPLTVTSAQKNPTAFYLCASSTGFQPQHFGDGTRLSIL.

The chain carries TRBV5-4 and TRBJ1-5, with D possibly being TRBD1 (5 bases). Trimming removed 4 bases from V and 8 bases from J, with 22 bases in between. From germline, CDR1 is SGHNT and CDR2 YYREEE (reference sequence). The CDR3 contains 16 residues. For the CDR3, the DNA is TGTGCCAGCAGCCCCCGGGACGGGGCATCGATCAAGCCCCAGCATTTT. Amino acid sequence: CASSPRDGASIKPQHF.

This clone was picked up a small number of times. This chain's CDR3 is CASSLEGSYLHEQYF. DNA for the CDR3: TGCGCCAGCAGCTTGGAAGGTTCCTACCTCCACGAGCAGTACTTC. The rearrangement links TRBV5-1 to TRBJ2-7; unclear D gene. The germline gives CDR1 SGHRS, CDR2 YFSETQ. V was cut by 0 bases and J by 5 bases, with 15 bases left in between. The CDR3 loop spans 15 amino acids.

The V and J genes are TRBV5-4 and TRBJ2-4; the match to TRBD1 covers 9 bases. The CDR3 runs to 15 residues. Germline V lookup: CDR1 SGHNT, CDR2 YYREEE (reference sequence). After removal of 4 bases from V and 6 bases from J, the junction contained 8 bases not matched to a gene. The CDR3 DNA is TGTGCCAGCAGCCTGAGACAGGGGGGGACAAACATTCAGTACTTC. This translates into CASSLRQGGTNIQYF.

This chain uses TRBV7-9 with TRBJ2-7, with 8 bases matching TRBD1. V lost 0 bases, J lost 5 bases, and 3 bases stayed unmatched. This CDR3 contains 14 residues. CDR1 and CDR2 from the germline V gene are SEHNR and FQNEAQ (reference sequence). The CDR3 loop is CASSLAQGAHEQYF. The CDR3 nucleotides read TGTGCCAGCAGCTTAGCTCAGGGGGCCCACGAGCAGTACTTC.